Below, 28 T cell receptor beta chains from the same sample are listed, as sequenced in a study of T cell responses to AZD1222 COVID-19 vaccine. Here immunoSEQ multiplex PCR was the method, and the copy in TCRdb shows in-frame clones only, minus some. Counted here are 65,000 to 70,000 clones, around nine tenths occurring once; the ten biggest clones make up around 8%. Sequencing used peripheral blood, obtained on day 0 of AZD1222 vaccination. The origin of the receptors is an adult in good health.

The V and J genes are TRBV5-4 and TRBJ2-3; D not resolved. The CDR3 is made up of 12 amino acids. Germline V gene sequence: CDR1 SGHNT, CDR2 YYREEE (reference sequence). Between the trimmed V and J ends, which lost 4 bases and 3 bases, there was a span of 6 bases. The CDR3 DNA reads TGTGCCAGCAGCCAATTAACAGATACGCAGTATTTT. Translation gives CASSQLTDTQYF.

The chain has TRBV5-4 and TRBJ2-7; no definite D call. Germline CDR1 and CDR2: SGHNT and YYREEE (reference sequence). The ends were cut back, 5 bases at V and 6 bases at J, with 15 bases in the middle. The CDR3 sequence is 13 residues long. The CDR3 sequence is CASSAAASREQYF. DNA for the CDR3: TGTGCCAGCAGTGCCGCGGCCAGCCGCGAGCAGTACTTC. Looking up the rest from reference TRBV5-4 and TRBJ2-7 gives the full variable domain: ETGVTQSPTHLIKTRGQQVTLRCSSQSGHNTVSWYQQALGQGPQFIFQYYREEENGRGNFPPRFSGLQFPNYSSELNVNALELDDSALYLCASSAAASREQYFGPGTRLTVT.

This clone appeared once. The V gene is TRBV2, the J gene TRBJ1-6; tentatively, D is TRBD1 (6 bases). The germline V gene has CDR1 SNHLY and CDR2 FYNNEI. V lost 6 bases, J lost 10 bases, and 19 bases lay in between. The CDR3 has 15 residues. The CDR3 DNA sequence: TGTGCCAGCAGCAAAGGCGCCCTTCAGGGGTCACCCCTCCACTTT. Translation gives CASSKGALQGSPLHF.

This clone was recorded a few times. The chain couples TRBV5-1 to TRBJ2-7; D unresolved. Germline V lookup: CDR1 SGHRS, CDR2 YFSETQ. V was trimmed by 0 bases and J by 4 bases, leaving 14 bases between them. The CDR3 length is 15 residues. For the CDR3, the DNA is TGCGCCAGCAGCTTGGCTGTCGGCGGTTATTACGAGCAGTACTTC. It codes for CASSLAVGGYYEQYF.

The chain joins TRBV5-8 to TRBJ2-7; tentative D call: TRBD2 (6 bases). Germline V gene lookup returns CDR1 SGHTS and CDR2 YDEGEE. The V gene lost 9 bases and the J gene lost 5 bases, with 18 bases spanning the gap. The CDR3 is made up of 13 amino acids. The CDR3 sequence: CATPPRRGDEQYF. DNA for the CDR3: TGTGCCACCCCCCCGAGGAGGGGCGACGAGCAGTACTTC.

This clone was counted only a few times. The chain links TRBV4-1 to TRBJ1-1, with D uncertain. CDR3 length: 18 residues. CDR1 is MGHRA and CDR2 is YSYEKL in the germline V gene. Trimming took off 0 bases at V and 0 bases at J, with 17 bases between the two ends. The CDR3 coding sequence is TGCGCCAGCAGCCAAGATCGACTGGCGGTAGATTTGAACACTGAAGCTTTCTTT. Amino acid sequence: CASSQDRLAVDLNTEAFF.

The rearrangement links TRBV18 to TRBJ2-5; tentative D call: TRBD2 (6 bases). Looked up from germline, CDR1 is KGHSH and CDR2 is LQKENI. V lost 3 bases and J 5 bases, leaving 16 bases between the germline ends. The CDR3 contains 15 residues. CDR3 sequence (DNA): TGTGCCAGCTCACCGCGGGACGGCGGGTGGGAGACCCAGTACTTC. Its translation: CASSPRDGGWETQYF.

This clone has only one observation. The chain carries TRBV18 and TRBJ1-4, with D hard to call. Per the germline V gene, CDR1 is KGHSH and CDR2 is LQKENI. CDR3 length: 14 residues. With 8 bases removed from V and 5 bases from J, the gap between germline ends came to 15 bases. The CDR3 is CASTSQATNEKLFF. In nucleotides, the CDR3 is TGTGCCAGCACCTCTCAGGCCACAAATGAAAAACTGTTTTTT.

J is TRBJ2-7 and V is TRBV11-2, with D tentatively TRBD2 (6 bases). Germline V CDR1 and CDR2: SGHAT, FQNNGV. This CDR3 is built from 13 residues. Trimming pared 5 bases from V and 0 bases from J, leaving 8 bases between. The CDR3 region is CASSLGSSYEQYF. In nucleotides, the CDR3 is TGTGCCAGCAGCCTCGGGAGCTCCTACGAGCAGTACTTC.

The chain is built from TRBV7-8 and TRBJ1-5; perhaps TRBD1 as D (6 bases). V lost 4 bases and J 9 bases, leaving 22 bases between the germline ends. Germline V gives CDR1 SGHVS, CDR2 FQNEAQ. CDR3 length equals 16 residues. The CDR3 region has the DNA TGTGCCAGCAGCTCGATCCGGGACACGGGGGGATCGCCCCAGCATTTT. This sequence encodes CASSSIRDTGGSPQHF.

J is TRBJ1-1 and V is TRBV28; D uncertain. Germline assignment: CDR1 MDHEN and CDR2 SYDVKM. CDR3 length: 11 amino acids. Deletions cut 10 bases from V and 1 base from J, with 7 bases between. The CDR3 DNA is TGTGCCATCCAGACGAACACTGAAGCTTTCTTT. It translates to CAIQTNTEAFF.

This rearrangement joins TRBV6-2 or TRBV6-3 to TRBJ1-5; 10 nucleotides align to TRBD1. Germline-derived CDR1 and CDR2 are MNHEY and SVGEGT. With V trimmed by 5 bases and J by 2 bases, 3 bases remained unmatched. The CDR3 totals 15 residues. The CDR3 DNA reads TGTGCCAGCAGTCGGGACAGGGGTGGCAATCAGCCCCAGCATTTT. It codes for CASSRDRGGNQPQHF.

The chain carries TRBV2 and TRBJ2-5, with 7 positions matching TRBD1. From germline, CDR1 is SNHLY and CDR2 FYNNEI. The CDR3 totals 14 residues. Trimming removed 5 bases from V and 4 bases from J; junction bases left unmatched: 7. This CDR3 reads CASSPGYRGETQYF. CDR3 nucleotides: TGTGCCAGCAGTCCCGGGTACAGGGGAGAGACCCAGTACTTC.

This chain joins TRBV29-1 and TRBJ2-1, with 10 bases fitting TRBD1. CDR3 size: 12 residues. J lost 12 bases, V lost 6 bases, and 8 bases had no gene match. Germline V lookup: CDR1 SQVTM, CDR2 ANQGSEA. The DNA for the CDR3 is TGCAGCGTCGGCGGGACAGGGGATCGGCAGTTCTTC. This translates into CSVGGTGDRQFF.

Only one count was recorded for this clone. This chain connects TRBV6-1 to TRBJ2-1; D is unclear. The CDR3 extends over 18 amino acids. CDR1 is MNHNS, CDR2 SASEGT, per germline. The V end lost 0 bases, the J end lost 5 bases, and 20 bases lay between the germline ends. As DNA, the CDR3 is TGTGCCAGCAGTGAAGCTGGGCGTGACGGTGATTTTAACAATGAGCAGTTCTTC. Translation gives CASSEAGRDGDFNNEQFF.

The chain's CDR3 is CASSQSARGGYEQYF. For the CDR3, the DNA is TGCGCCAGCAGTCAATCGGCCAGGGGTGGGTACGAGCAGTACTTC. The chain couples TRBV23-1 to TRBJ2-7; D is perhaps TRBD1 (6 bases). TRBV23-1 qualifies as an ORF whose function is uncertain. The CDR3 is 15 amino acids. V gave up 0 bases and J gave up 4 bases, with 13 bases separating them.

The chain is built from TRBV4-2 and TRBJ2-2, with 8 bases lining up with TRBD1. Germline CDR1 and CDR2: LGHNA and YNFKEQ. The length of the CDR3 is 15 residues. J was trimmed by 7 bases and V by 4 bases; bases with no gene match: 8. This CDR3 reads CASSLDRGGFGELFF. As DNA, the CDR3 is TGTGCCAGCAGCCTCGACAGGGGCGGATTCGGGGAGCTGTTTTTT.

The rearrangement joins TRBV6-5 to TRBJ1-6, with D possibly TRBD1 on 6 matching bases. V was pared by 8 bases and J by 6 bases, with 17 bases between. From germline, CDR1 is MNHEY and CDR2 SVGAGI. This CDR3 is built from 15 residues. The CDR3 sequence: CASFSPGQFNSPLHF. In DNA form, the CDR3 reads TGTGCCAGCTTTAGCCCCGGACAGTTTAATTCACCCCTCCACTTT.

The count of this clone is one. The chain couples TRBV28 to TRBJ1-4; 8 nucleotides agree with TRBD1. Germline V gene lookup returns CDR1 MDHEN and CDR2 SYDVKM. This CDR3 has 12 amino acids. V was clipped by 6 bases and J by 12 bases; unmatched bases: 6. For the CDR3, the DNA is TGTGCCAGCAGGGCAGGGGGCAGGGAACTGTTTTTT. Its translation is CASRAGGRELFF.

The gene calls are TRBV12-2 and TRBJ2-2; TRBD2, the table's D call, was not compared with the DNA. TRBV12-2 is noted as a pseudogene. The CDR3 extends over 19 amino acids. The DNA for the CDR3 is TGTGCAAGTCGCTTGTTGGTGTCTAGCGGGATCTTGAACACCGGGGAGCTGTTTTTT. As protein: CASRLLVSSGILNTGELFF.

The chain has TRBV19 and TRBJ2-1; D perhaps matches TRBD2 (7 bases). Germline CDR1 LNHDA, CDR2 SQIVND (reference sequence). Trimming shortened V by 2 bases and J by 9 bases, and 14 bases separated the two germline ends. This CDR3 comprises 14 residues. CDR3 nucleotides: TGTGCCAGTAGTATAAGGGAGGGGGTAGGTGAGCAGTTCTTC. Translation: CASSIREGVGEQFF.

Here the CDR3 reads CASSLDLAGTYNEQFF. DNA for the CDR3: TGCGCCAGCAGCTTGGACCTAGCGGGCACTTACAATGAGCAGTTCTTC. This chain links TRBV5-1 with TRBJ2-1, with 8 bases lining up with TRBD2. J lost 4 bases, V lost 0 bases, and 6 bases had no gene match. The CDR3 has 16 amino acids. Germline V gene data show CDR1 as SGHRS and CDR2 as YFSETQ.

The chain carries TRBV27 and TRBJ1-1; 7 positions match TRBD1. The CDR3 is 15 amino acids. Germline CDR1 is MNHEY and CDR2 is SMNVEV (reference sequence). V gave up 5 bases and J gave up 4 bases; unmatched junction bases: 10. The DNA of the CDR3 is TGTGCCAGCAGTCTCAAGACAGGGCCGAGCACTGAAGCTTTCTTT. Encoded protein: CASSLKTGPSTEAFF.

This sequence joins TRBV28 and TRBJ1-2; weak D call: TRBD1 (6 bases). Germline CDR1 is MDHEN and CDR2 is SYDVKM. V was clipped by 5 bases and J by 2 bases, with 21 bases between them. The CDR3 length is 17 residues. CDR3 DNA sequence: TGTGCCAGCAGTACCGGGACACTCAACCCTGCGAACTATGGCTACACCTTC. Its protein product is CASSTGTLNPANYGYTF.

The CDR3 here is CATSRDSSGNTIYF. The CDR3 nucleotides are TGTGCCACCAGCAGAGATAGCTCTGGAAACACCATATATTTT. The rearrangement uses TRBV15 and TRBJ1-3; no clear D. The ends were cut back, 0 bases at V and 0 bases at J, with 3 bases in the middle. The germline gives CDR1 LNHNV, CDR2 YYDKDF (reference sequence). CDR3 size: 14 residues. Filled out from reference TRBV15 and TRBJ1-3, the complete variable domain reads DAMVIQNPRYQVTQFGKPVTLSCSQTLNHNVMYWYQQKSSQAPKLLFHYYDKDFNNEADTPDNFQSRRPNTSFCFLDIRSPGLGDTAMYLCATSRDSSGNTIYFGEGSWLTVV.

The genes are TRBV5-1 and TRBJ2-2; D could derive from TRBD1 or TRBD2 (5 bases each). This CDR3 is 14 amino acids long. With 4 bases removed from V and 2 bases from J, the gap between germline ends came to 9 bases. Germline-derived CDR1 and CDR2 are SGHRS and YFSETQ. The CDR3 sequence: CASSLGDNTGELFF. CDR3 DNA sequence: TGCGCCAGCAGCCTGGGGGATAACACCGGGGAGCTGTTTTTT.

The rearrangement joins TRBV19 to TRBJ1-5; maybe TRBD1 (6 bases). The CDR3 spans 13 residues. V was trimmed by 10 bases and J by 0 bases, leaving 10 bases between them. CDR1 and CDR2 from the germline V gene are LNHDA and SQIVND (reference sequence). CDR3 in amino acids: CATRGTSNQPQHF. The CDR3 nucleotides read TGTGCCACCAGGGGCACTAGCAATCAGCCCCAGCATTTT.

The J gene is TRBJ2-2, the V gene TRBV11-3; 7 bases fit TRBD1. V lost 0 bases, J lost 1 base, and 5 bases stayed unmatched. This CDR3 has 17 amino acids. Germline V lookup: CDR1 SGHNT, CDR2 YENEEA. CDR3 in amino acids: CASSLDSWTGNTGELFF. The CDR3 nucleotides are TGTGCCAGCAGCTTAGACTCATGGACAGGGAACACCGGGGAGCTGTTTTTT.